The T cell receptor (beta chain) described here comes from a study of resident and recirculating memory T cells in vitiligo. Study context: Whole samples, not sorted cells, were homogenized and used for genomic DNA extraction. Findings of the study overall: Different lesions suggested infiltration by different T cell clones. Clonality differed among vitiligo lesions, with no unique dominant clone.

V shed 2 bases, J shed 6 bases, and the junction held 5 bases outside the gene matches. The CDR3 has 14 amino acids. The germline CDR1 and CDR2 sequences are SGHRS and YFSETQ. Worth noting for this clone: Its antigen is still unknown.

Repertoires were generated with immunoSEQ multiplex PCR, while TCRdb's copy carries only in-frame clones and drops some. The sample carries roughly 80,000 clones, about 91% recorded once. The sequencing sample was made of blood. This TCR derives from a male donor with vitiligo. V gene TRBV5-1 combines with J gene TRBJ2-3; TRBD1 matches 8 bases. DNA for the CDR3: TGCGCCAGCAGCTTACCTGACAGGGGCGATACGCAGTATTTT. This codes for CASSLPDRGDTQYF.